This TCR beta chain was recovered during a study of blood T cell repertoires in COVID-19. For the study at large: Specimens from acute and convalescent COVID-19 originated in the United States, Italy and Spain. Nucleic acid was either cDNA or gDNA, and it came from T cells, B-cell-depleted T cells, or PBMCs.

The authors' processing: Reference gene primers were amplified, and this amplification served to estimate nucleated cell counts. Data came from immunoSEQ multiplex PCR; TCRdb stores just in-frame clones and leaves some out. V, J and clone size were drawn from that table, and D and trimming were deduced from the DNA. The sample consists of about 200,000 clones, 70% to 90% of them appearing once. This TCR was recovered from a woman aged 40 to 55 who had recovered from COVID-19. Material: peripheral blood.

This CDR3 reads CATAGTITFEQFF. DNA of the CDR3: TGTGCCACCGCAGGTACCATAACGTTTGAGCAGTTCTTC. The chain is built from TRBV24-1 and TRBJ2-1; D is ambiguous. There are 13 residues in the CDR3. CDR1 is KGHDR, CDR2 SFDVKD, per germline. V shed 9 bases and J shed 9 bases, with 17 bases lying between them.